This TCR beta chain was captured in a study of blood T cells in healthy people across ages. Points on this clonotype: Its antigen remains unknown.

Each individual donor underwent a draw of approximately 10 milliliters of peripheral blood. Then a second PCR, running roughly 7 to 11 cycles, was carried out with a sample-barcoded 5' primer and a J-beta primer mix. TCRdb fed the 5' RACE reads into MiXCR, producing one record per CDR3 protein. Of 2 million or so distinct CDR3 sequences listed, about 50% were seen once; the top ten hold less than 2.5%. Study conclusions and caveats: Age showed a roughly linear inverse relationship with TCR beta diversity per million T cells.

The CDR3 has 16 residues. The source material was blood. This receptor was obtained from a middle-aged woman in good health. The gene calls are TRBV21-1 and TRBJ1-1; the DNA was not compared with TRBD1, the D call given in the table. TRBV21-1 constitutes a pseudogene. CDR3 nucleotides: TGTGCCAGCTTTACCGGGACAGGGCTCGTTGCTAGTGAAGCTTTCTTT. Protein product: CASFTGTGLVASEAFF.